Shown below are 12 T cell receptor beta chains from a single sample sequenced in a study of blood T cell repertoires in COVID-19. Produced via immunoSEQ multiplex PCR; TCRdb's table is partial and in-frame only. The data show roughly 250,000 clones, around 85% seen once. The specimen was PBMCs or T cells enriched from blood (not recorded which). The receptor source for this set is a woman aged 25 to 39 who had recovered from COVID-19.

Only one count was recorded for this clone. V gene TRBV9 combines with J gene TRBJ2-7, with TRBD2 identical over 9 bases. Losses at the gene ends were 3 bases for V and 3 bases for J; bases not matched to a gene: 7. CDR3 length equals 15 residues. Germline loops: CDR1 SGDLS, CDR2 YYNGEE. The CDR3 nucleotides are TGTGCCAGCAGCGGACCCTTTAGCGGGAGCTACGAGCAGTACTTC. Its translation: CASSGPFSGSYEQYF.

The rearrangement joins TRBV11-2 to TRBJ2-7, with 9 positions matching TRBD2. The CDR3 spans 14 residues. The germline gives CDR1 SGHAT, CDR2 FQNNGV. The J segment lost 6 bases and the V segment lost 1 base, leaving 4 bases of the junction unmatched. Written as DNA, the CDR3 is TGTGCCAGCAGCTTAGTGGGACTAGCTCCCGAGCAGTACTTC. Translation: CASSLVGLAPEQYF. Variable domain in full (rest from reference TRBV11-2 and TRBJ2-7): EAGVAQSPRYKIIEKRQSVAFWCNPISGHATLYWYQQILGQGPKLLIQFQNNGVVDDSQLPKDRFSAERLKGVDSTLKIQPAKLEDSAVYLCASSLVGLAPEQYFGPGTRLTVT.

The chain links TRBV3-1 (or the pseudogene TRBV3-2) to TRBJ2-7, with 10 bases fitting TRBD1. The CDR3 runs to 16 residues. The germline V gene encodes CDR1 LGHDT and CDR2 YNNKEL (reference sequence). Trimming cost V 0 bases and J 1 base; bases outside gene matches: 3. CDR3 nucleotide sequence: TGTGCCAGCAGCCAAGAAGGGACAGGGGCGTCCTACGAGCAGTACTTC. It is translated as CASSQEGTGASYEQYF.

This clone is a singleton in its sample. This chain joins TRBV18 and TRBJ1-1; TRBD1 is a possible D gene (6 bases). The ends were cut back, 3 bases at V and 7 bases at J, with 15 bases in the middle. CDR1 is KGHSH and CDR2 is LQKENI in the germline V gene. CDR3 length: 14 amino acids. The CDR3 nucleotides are TGTGCCAGCTCACCGGCAGGGGACGGTGGTGAAGCTTTCTTT. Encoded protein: CASSPAGDGGEAFF.

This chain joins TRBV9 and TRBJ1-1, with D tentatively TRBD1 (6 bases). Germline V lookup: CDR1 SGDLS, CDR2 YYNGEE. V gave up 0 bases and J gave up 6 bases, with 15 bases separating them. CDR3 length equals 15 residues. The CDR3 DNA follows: TGTGCCAGCAGCGTAGGTGGCAGGGGATCTGCTGAAGCTTTCTTT. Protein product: CASSVGGRGSAEAFF.

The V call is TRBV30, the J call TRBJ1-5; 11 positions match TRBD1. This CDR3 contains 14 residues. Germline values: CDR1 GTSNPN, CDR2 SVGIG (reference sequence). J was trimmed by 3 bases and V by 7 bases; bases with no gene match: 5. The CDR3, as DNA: TGTGCCTCGGGACAGGGGGATTTCAATCAGCCCCAGCATTTT. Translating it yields CASGQGDFNQPQHF.

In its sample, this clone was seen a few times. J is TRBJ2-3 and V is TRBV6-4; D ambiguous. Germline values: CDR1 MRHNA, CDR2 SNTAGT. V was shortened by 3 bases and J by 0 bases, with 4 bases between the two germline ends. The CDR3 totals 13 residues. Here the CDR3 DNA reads TGTGCCAGCAGTGAATCGAGCACAGATACGCAGTATTTT. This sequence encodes CASSESSTDTQYF.

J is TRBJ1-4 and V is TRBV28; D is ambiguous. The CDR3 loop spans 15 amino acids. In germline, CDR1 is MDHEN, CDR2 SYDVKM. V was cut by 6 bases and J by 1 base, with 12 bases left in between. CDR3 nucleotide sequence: TGTGCCAGCAGCATTACAGCCGTAACTAATGAAAAACTGTTTTTT. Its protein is CASSITAVTNEKLFF.

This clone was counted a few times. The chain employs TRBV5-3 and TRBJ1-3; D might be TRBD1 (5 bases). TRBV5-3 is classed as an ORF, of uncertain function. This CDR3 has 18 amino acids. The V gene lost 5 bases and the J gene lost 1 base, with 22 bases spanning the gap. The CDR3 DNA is TGTGCCAGAAGGAGCCGGAGAAGACAGCACGGATCTGGAAACACCATATATTTT. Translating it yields CARRSRRRQHGSGNTIYF.

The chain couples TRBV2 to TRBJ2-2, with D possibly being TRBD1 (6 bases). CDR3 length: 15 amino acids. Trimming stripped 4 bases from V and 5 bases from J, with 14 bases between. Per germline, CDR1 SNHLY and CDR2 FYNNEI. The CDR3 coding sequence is TGTGCCAGCAGTGCGGACAGATGGGAAACCGGGGAGCTGTTTTTT. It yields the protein CASSADRWETGELFF. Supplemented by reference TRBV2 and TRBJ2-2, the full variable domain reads EPEVTQTPSHQVTQMGQEVILRCVPISNHLYFYWYRQILGQKVEFLVSFYNNEISEKSEIFDDQFSVERPDGSNFTLKIRSTKLEDSAMYFCASSADRWETGELFFGEGSRLTVL.

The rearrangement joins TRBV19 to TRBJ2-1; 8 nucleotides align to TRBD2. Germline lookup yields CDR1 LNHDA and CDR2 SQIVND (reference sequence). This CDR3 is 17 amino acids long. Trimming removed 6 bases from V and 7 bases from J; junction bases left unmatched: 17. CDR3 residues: CASSSSGTVKILNEQFF. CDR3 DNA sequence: TGTGCCAGTAGCAGTAGCGGGACTGTTAAAATCCTTAATGAGCAGTTCTTC. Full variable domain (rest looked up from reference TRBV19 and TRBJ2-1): DGGITQSPKYLFRKEGQNVTLSCEQNLNHDAMYWYRQDPGQGLRLIYYSQIVNDFQKGDIAEGYSVSREKKESFPLTVTSAQKNPTAFYLCASSSSGTVKILNEQFFGPGTRLTVL.

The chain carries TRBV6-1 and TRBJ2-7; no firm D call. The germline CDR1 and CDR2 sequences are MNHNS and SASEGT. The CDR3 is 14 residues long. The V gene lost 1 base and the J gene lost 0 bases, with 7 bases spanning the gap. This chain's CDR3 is CASSEVESSYEQYF. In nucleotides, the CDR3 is TGTGCCAGCAGTGAAGTTGAGAGCTCCTACGAGCAGTACTTC.